These 11 T cell receptor beta chains came from one sample sequenced in a study of blood T cell repertoires in COVID-19. Clones were sequenced by immunoSEQ multiplex PCR, and TCRdb holds only the in-frame ones, with some missing. The table lists 150,000 to 200,000 clones, around 91% of them singletons, with approximately 0.62% in the top ten. The sample comprised peripheral blood. The receptors originated from a man aged 50 to 60 with acute or convalescent COVID-19.

The V gene is TRBV9, the J gene TRBJ2-3; 11 bases map to TRBD2. This CDR3 spans 14 amino acids. CDR1 and CDR2 from the germline V gene are SGDLS and YYNGEE. The ends lost 4 bases at V and 6 bases at J; junction bases unmatched: 4. Here the CDR3 reads CASSFSGGDDTQYF. For the CDR3, the DNA is TGTGCCAGCAGCTTTAGCGGGGGGGATGATACGCAGTATTTT.

The chain is built from TRBV6-5 and TRBJ1-2; D uncertain. Per germline, CDR1 MNHEY and CDR2 SVGAGI. The CDR3 consists of 14 residues. Trimming shortened V by 0 bases and J by 3 bases, and 8 bases separated the two germline ends. CDR3 bases: TGTGCCAGCAGTTACTCTACAGCCGACTATGGCTACACCTTC. Translated: CASSYSTADYGYTF.

This clone was counted between two and nine times. The rearrangement joins TRBV15 to TRBJ2-7, with 9 bases aligning to TRBD1. The CDR3 is 16 residues long. V lost 4 bases and J lost 4; bases outside the gene matches: 11. Germline V lookup: CDR1 LNHNV, CDR2 YYDKDF (reference sequence). Here the CDR3 DNA reads TGTGCCACCAGCACTAAACAGGGGGCGAAGTGGTACGAGCAGTACTTC. Translated, it gives CATSTKQGAKWYEQYF. The whole variable domain, remainder taken from reference TRBV15 and TRBJ2-7, is DAMVIQNPRYQVTQFGKPVTLSCSQTLNHNVMYWYQQKSSQAPKLLFHYYDKDFNNEADTPDNFQSRRPNTSFCFLDIRSPGLGDTAMYLCATSTKQGAKWYEQYFGPGTRLTVT.

The rearrangement joins TRBV7-9 to TRBJ2-1; possible D gene TRBD1, 6 bases. The CDR3 consists of 13 residues. Between the trimmed V and J ends, which lost 5 bases and 7 bases, there was a span of 12 bases. From germline, CDR1 is SEHNR and CDR2 FQNEAQ (reference sequence). The CDR3 DNA follows: TGTGCCAGCAGCCGCACACAGGGTAATGAGCAGTTCTTC. It is translated as CASSRTQGNEQFF.

The chain uses TRBV29-1 and TRBJ2-7; TRBD1 is a possible D gene (6 bases). V was trimmed by 3 bases and J by 3 bases, leaving 12 bases between them. The CDR3 length is 13 residues. Germline V gene lookup returns CDR1 SQVTM and CDR2 ANQGSEA. CDR3 in DNA: TGCAGCGTTGAGGACCGGACAGACTACGAGCAGTACTTC. Its protein is CSVEDRTDYEQYF.

The J gene is TRBJ1-1, the V gene TRBV4-2; D gene unclear. CDR1 LGHNA and CDR2 YNFKEQ come from the germline V gene. The CDR3 contains 15 residues. Trimming took off 2 bases at V and 1 base at J, with 11 bases between the two ends. The CDR3 spells CASSQFESKNTEAFF. In DNA, the CDR3 is TGTGCCAGCAGCCAATTCGAGTCCAAGAACACTGAAGCTTTCTTT.

The rearrangement joins TRBV6-5 to TRBJ2-7, with TRBD1 matching over 11 bases. The CDR3 length is 15 residues. Germline V gene lookup returns CDR1 MNHEY and CDR2 SVGAGI. With V trimmed by 8 bases and J by 4 bases, 10 bases remained unmatched. CDR3 nucleotide sequence: TGTGCCAGCTTCAGGGTAGGGACAGGGGGATACGAGCAGTACTTC. This encodes CASFRVGTGGYEQYF.

The chain is built from TRBV4-1 and TRBJ1-5; perhaps TRBD1 as D (5 bases). CDR3 length: 15 residues. The ends were cut back, 0 bases at V and 8 bases at J, with 14 bases in the middle. Germline CDR1 is MGHRA and CDR2 is YSYEKL. CDR3 nucleotide sequence: TGCGCCAGCAGCCAAGATCTGGCAGTCAGGGAGCCCCAGCATTTT. This encodes CASSQDLAVREPQHF.

V gene TRBV3-1 (or the pseudogene TRBV3-2) combines with J gene TRBJ1-5; possible D gene TRBD1, 5 bases. The germline gives CDR1 LGHDT, CDR2 YNNKEL (reference sequence). V was pared by 0 bases and J by 6 bases, with 9 bases between. The CDR3 spans 14 residues. CDR3 region: CASSQDGGGQPQHF. CDR3 in DNA: TGTGCCAGCAGCCAAGACGGGGGTGGTCAGCCCCAGCATTTT.

This clone was recorded a few times. The chain has TRBV6-5 and TRBJ2-1, with TRBD2 matching 7 bases. J lost 4 bases, V lost 10 bases, and 13 bases had no gene match. Per germline, CDR1 MNHEY and CDR2 SVGAGI. This CDR3 is 15 amino acids long. CDR3 protein: CATMDGGAGYNEQFF. Written as DNA, the CDR3 is TGTGCCACTATGGATGGGGGAGCGGGGTACAATGAGCAGTTCTTC.

This chain joins TRBV6-6 and TRBJ2-7; D remains ambiguous. Germline values: CDR1 MNHNY, CDR2 SVGAGI (reference sequence). The CDR3 length is 14 residues. V was trimmed by 7 bases and J by 6 bases, leaving 19 bases between them. The CDR3: CASKYDWVWAEQYF. The CDR3, as DNA: TGTGCCAGCAAGTACGATTGGGTGTGGGCCGAGCAGTACTTC.